This T cell receptor beta chain stems from a study of metastatic and nonmetastatic thyroid tumors. As for the study in general: Repertoires from blood and tumor or nodule tissue of malignant and benign thyroid patients were compared. Whole-study results and caveats: It was reported that TCR beta diversity was significantly higher in malignant thyroid tumors than benign nodules, in blood and tumor.

This clone rates as medium-sized. What it recognizes is unknown. All patients were treatment-naive before thyroid surgery. V lost 4 bases and J 7 bases, leaving 10 bases between the germline ends. The CDR3 totals 12 residues. Original processing methods: Across clinicopathological groups, CDR3 differences served as the basis for building a distant-metastasis classifier for papillary thyroid cancer. TCRdb recomputed clones from the PCR reads via MiXCR. The V and J calls and clone size come from TCRdb's table, not from the authors' own analysis. The sample has more than 15,000 clones; roughly 15% are singletons.

Sequences were obtained from blood. This receptor was obtained from a male donor with papillary thyroid cancer or a benign thyroid nodule (not recorded which). Some clones in this sample may be carry-over from other donors' samples. The V gene is TRBV12-3 or TRBV12-4, the J gene TRBJ2-5, with D unclear. CDR3 sequence reads: CASSSPERTQYF. The CDR3 DNA follows: TGTGCCAGCAGTTCTCCCGAGAGGACCCAGTACTTC.